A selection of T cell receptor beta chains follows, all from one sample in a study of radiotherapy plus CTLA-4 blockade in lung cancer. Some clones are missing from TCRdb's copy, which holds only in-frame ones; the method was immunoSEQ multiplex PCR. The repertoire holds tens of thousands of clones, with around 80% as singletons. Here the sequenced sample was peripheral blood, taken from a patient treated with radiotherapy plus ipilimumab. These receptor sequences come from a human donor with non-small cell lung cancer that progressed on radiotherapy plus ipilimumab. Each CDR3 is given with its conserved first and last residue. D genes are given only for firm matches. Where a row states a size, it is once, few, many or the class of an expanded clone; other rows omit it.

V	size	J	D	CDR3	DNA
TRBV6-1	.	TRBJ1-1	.	CASSEEGLNTEAFF	TGTGCCAGCAGTGAAGAGGGTTTGAACACTGAAGCTTTCTTT
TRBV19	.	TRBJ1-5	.	CASNRGRDQPQHF	TGTGCCAGTAACAGAGGCAGGGATCAGCCCCAGCATTTT
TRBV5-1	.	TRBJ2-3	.	CASVQGPSTDTQYF	TGCGCCAGCGTACAGGGCCCAAGCACAGATACGCAGTATTTT
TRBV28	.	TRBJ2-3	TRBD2	CASSFGLAGGTQYF	TGTGCCAGCAGTTTCGGACTAGCGGGGGGTACGCAGTATTTT
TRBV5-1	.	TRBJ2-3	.	CASSGETDTQYF	TGCGCCAGCAGTGGGGAAACAGATACGCAGTATTTT
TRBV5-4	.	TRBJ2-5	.	CASSSKQGETQYF	TGTGCCAGCAGCTCGAAACAGGGTGAGACCCAGTACTTC
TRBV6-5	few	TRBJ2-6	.	CASSYGVTANVLTF	TGTGCCAGCAGTTACGGGGTAACGGCCAACGTCCTGACTTTC
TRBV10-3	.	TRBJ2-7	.	CAISGRGTYEQYF	TGTGCCATCAGTGGTCGGGGAACCTACGAGCAGTACTTC
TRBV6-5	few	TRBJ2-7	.	CASSQFKDSYEQYF	TGTGCCAGCAGTCAATTTAAGGATTCCTACGAGCAGTACTTC
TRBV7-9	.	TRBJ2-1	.	CASSWSWGRSSYNEQFF	TGTGCCAGCAGCTGGTCCTGGGGTAGGAGCTCCTACAATGAGCAGTTCTTC
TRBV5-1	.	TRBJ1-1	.	CASSFGGANTEAFF	TGCGCCAGCAGCTTTGGTGGGGCGAACACTGAAGCTTTCTTT
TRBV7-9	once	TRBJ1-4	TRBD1	CASSSGTGVTNEKLFF	TGTGCCAGCAGCTCCGGGACAGGGGTAACTAATGAAAAACTGTTTTTT
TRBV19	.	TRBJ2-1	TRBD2	CASRNRGLAGGDYNEQFF	TGTGCCAGTAGGAACCGAGGACTAGCGGGAGGTGACTACAATGAGCAGTTCTTC
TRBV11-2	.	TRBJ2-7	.	CASSLTGEQYF	TGTGCCAGCAGCTTGACAGGCGAGCAGTACTTC
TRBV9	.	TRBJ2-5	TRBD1	CASSPGTGAQETQYF	TGTGCCAGCAGTCCCGGGACAGGGGCGCAGGAGACCCAGTACTTC
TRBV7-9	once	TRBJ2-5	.	CASSLRGGNRETQYF	TGTGCCAGCAGCTTAAGGGGCGGGAATCGCGAGACCCAGTACTTC
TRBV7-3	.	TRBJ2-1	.	CASSLPPPGEQFF	TGTGCCAGCAGCTTACCCCCCCCGGGGGAGCAGTTCTTC
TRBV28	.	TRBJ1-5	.	CASSLWGGGQPQHF	TGTGCCAGCAGTTTATGGGGTGGCGGTCAGCCCCAGCATTTT
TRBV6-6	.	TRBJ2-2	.	CASSSTDTGELFF	TGTGCCAGCAGTTCCACAGACACCGGGGAGCTGTTTTTT
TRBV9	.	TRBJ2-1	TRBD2	CASSAQTSGLYNEQFF	TGTGCCAGCAGCGCCCAGACTAGCGGACTTTACAATGAGCAGTTCTTC
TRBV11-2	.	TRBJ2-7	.	CASSLGWGRGSYEQYF	TGTGCCAGCAGCTTAGGATGGGGGCGGGGTTCCTACGAGCAGTACTTC
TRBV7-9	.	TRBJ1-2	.	CASSSQEDSHYGYTF	TGTGCCAGCAGCTCACAAGAAGACAGCCACTATGGCTACACCTTC
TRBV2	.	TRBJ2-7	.	CASTYNRGGYEQYF	TGTGCCAGCACGTACAACAGGGGGGGGTACGAGCAGTACTTC
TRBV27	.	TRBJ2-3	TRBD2	CASSLSFGTSGTDTDTQYF	TGTGCCAGCAGTTTAAGTTTCGGGACTAGCGGGACGGACACAGATACGCAGTATTTT
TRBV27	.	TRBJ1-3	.	CASSSKTGPGNTIYF	TGTGCCAGCAGCAGTAAGACAGGTCCGGGAAACACCATATATTTT